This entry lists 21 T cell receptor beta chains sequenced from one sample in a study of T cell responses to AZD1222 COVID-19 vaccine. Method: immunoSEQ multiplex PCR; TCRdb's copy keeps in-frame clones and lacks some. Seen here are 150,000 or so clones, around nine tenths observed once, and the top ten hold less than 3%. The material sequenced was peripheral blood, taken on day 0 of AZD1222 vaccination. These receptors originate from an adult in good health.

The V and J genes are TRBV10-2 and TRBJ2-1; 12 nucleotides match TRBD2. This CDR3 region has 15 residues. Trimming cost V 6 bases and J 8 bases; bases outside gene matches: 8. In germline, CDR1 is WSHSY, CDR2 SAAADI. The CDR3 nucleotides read TGCGCCAGCAGCAAGACTAGCGGGAGAACGGATGAGCAGTTCTTC. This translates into CASSKTSGRTDEQFF.

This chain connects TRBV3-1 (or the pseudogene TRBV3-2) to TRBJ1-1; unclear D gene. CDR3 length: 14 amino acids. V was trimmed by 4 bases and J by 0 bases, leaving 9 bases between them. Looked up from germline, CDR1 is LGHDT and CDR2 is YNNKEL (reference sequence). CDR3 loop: CASSLGSMNTEAFF. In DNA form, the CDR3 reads TGTGCCAGCAGCCTTGGCAGTATGAACACTGAAGCTTTCTTT.

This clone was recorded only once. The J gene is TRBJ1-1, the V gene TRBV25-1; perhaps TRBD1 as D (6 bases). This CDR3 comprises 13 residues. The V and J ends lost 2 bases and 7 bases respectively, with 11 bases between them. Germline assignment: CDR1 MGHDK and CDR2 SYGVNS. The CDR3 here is CASSEVWGHEAFF. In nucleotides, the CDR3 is TGTGCCAGCAGTGAAGTTTGGGGACATGAAGCTTTCTTT.

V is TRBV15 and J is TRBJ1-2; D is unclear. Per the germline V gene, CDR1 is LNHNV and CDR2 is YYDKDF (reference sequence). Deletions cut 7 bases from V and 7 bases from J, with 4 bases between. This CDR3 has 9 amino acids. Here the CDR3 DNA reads TGTGCCACCATGGGTGGCTACACCTTC. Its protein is CATMGGYTF.

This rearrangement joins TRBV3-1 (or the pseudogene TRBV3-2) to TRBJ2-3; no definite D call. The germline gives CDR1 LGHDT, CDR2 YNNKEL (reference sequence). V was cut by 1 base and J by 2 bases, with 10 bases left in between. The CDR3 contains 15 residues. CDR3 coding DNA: TGTGCCAGCAGCCAAGGTCAGACCCTCACAGATACGCAGTATTTT. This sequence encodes CASSQGQTLTDTQYF.

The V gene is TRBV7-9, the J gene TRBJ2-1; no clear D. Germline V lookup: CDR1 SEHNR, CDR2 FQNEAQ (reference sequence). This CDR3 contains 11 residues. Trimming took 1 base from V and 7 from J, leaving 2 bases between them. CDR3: CASSLVNEQFF. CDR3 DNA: TGTGCCAGCAGCTTAGTTAATGAGCAGTTCTTC.

The CDR3, as DNA: TGCAGTGCTAGTGTGGGACATAGCAATCAGCCCCAGCATTTT. Protein: CSASVGHSNQPQHF. The V gene is TRBV20-1, the J gene TRBJ1-5, with D possibly being TRBD1 (6 bases). The CDR3 length is 14 residues. V dropped 3 bases and J dropped 0 bases, with 9 bases sitting between them. Germline V gene lookup returns CDR1 DFQATT and CDR2 SNEGSKA (reference sequence).

The CDR3 spells CASSFGQGQVYQETQYF. CDR3 coding DNA: TGTGCCAGCAGCTTTGGTCAGGGGCAAGTGTACCAAGAGACCCAGTACTTC. V is TRBV11-2 and J is TRBJ2-5, with D tentatively TRBD1 (6 bases). In germline, CDR1 is SGHAT, CDR2 FQNNGV. The V and J ends lost 3 bases and 0 bases respectively, with 17 bases between them. This CDR3 comprises 17 residues.

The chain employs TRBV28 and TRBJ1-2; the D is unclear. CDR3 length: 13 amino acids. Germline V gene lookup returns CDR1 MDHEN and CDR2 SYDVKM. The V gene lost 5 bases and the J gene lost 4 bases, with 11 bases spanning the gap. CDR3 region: CASSLVPAYGYTF. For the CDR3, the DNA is TGTGCCAGCAGTCTTGTGCCTGCCTATGGCTACACCTTC.

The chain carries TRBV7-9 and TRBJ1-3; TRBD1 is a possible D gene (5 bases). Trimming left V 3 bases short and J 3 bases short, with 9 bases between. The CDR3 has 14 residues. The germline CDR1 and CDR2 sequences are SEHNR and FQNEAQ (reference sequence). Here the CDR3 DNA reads TGTGCCAGCAGCTTGGCAGGGTTTGGAAACACCATATATTTT. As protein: CASSLAGFGNTIYF.

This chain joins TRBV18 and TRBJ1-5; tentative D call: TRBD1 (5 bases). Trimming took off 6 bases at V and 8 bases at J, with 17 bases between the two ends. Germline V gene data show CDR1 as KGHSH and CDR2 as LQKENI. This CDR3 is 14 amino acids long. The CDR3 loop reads CASSDLAGLEPQHF. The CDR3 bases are TGTGCCAGCTCCGACCTGGCAGGGCTTGAGCCCCAGCATTTT. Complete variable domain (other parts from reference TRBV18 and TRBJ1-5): NAGVMQNPRHLVRRRGQEARLRCSPMKGHSHVYWYRQLPEEGLKFMVYLQKENIIDESGMPKERFSAEFPKEGPSILRIQQVVRGDSAAYFCASSDLAGLEPQHFGDGTRLSIL.

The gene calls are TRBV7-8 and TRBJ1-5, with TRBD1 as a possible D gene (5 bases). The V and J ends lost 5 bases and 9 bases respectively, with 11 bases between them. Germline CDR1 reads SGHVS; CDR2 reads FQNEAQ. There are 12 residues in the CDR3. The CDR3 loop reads CASSAPGRPQHF. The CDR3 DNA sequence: TGTGCCAGCAGCGCTCCAGGGAGGCCCCAGCATTTT.

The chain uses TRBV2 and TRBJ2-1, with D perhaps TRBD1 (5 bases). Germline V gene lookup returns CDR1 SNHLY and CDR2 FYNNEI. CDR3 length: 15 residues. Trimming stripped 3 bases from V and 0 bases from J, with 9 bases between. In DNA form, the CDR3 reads TGTGCCAGCAGTGAGTTGCAGGGCTCCTACAATGAGCAGTTCTTC. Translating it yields CASSELQGSYNEQFF.

The CDR3 DNA is TGTGCCAGCAGCGTAGATGTGGGATCTGGAAACACCATATATTTT. Protein sequence: CASSVDVGSGNTIYF. This chain connects TRBV9 to TRBJ1-3; D is undetermined. Germline CDR1 and CDR2: SGDLS and YYNGEE. The CDR3 contains 15 residues. V lost 0 bases to trimming and J lost 1 base, with 8 bases between them. Together with reference TRBV9 and TRBJ1-3, the CDR3 gives the full variable domain: DSGVTQTPKHLITATGQRVTLRCSPRSGDLSVYWYQQSLDQGLQFLIQYYNGEERAKGNILERFSAQQFPDLHSELNLSSLELGDSALYFCASSVDVGSGNTIYFGEGSWLTVV.

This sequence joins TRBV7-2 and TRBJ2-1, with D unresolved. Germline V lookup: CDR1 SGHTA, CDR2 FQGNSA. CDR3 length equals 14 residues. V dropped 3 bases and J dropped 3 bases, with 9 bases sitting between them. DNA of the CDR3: TGTGCCAGCAGCTTGGGTTGGGGCTACAATGAGCAGTTCTTC. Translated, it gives CASSLGWGYNEQFF.

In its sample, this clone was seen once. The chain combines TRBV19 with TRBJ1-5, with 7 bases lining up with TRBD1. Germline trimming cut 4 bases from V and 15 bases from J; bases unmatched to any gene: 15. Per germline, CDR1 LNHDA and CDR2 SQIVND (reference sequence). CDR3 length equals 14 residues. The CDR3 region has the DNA TGTGCCAGTAGTACGTGGACAGGCTTCGAAAGATGGCATTTT. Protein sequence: CASSTWTGFERWHF.

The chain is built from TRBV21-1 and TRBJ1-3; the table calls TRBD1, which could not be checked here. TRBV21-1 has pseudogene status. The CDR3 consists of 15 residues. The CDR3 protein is CASSKRGKSGNTIYF. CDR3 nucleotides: TGTGCCAGCAGCAAAAGGGGGAAGAGTGGAAACACCATATATTTT.

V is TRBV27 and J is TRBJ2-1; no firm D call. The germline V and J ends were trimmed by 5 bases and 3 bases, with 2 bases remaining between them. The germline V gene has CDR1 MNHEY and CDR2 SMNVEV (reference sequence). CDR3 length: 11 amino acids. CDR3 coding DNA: TGTGCCAGCAGTCTCTACAATGAGCAGTTCTTC. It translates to CASSLYNEQFF.

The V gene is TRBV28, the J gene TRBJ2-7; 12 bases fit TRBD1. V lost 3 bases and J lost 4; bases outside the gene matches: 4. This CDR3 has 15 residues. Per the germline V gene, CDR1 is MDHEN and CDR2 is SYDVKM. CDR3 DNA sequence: TGTGCCAGCAGTTTGTCGGGACAGGGGGCTTACGAGCAGTACTTC. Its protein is CASSLSGQGAYEQYF. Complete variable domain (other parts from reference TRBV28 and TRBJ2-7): DVKVTQSSRYLVKRTGEKVFLECVQDMDHENMFWYRQDPGLGLRLIYFSYDVKMKEKGDIPEGYSVSREKKERFSLILESASTNQTSMYLCASSLSGQGAYEQYFGPGTRLTVT.

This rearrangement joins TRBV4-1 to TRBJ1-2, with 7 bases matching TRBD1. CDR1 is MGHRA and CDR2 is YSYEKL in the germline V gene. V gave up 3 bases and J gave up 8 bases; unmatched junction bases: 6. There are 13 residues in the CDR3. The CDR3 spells CASSQDRRGGYTF. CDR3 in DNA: TGCGCCAGCAGCCAGGACAGGCGGGGGGGCTACACCTTC.

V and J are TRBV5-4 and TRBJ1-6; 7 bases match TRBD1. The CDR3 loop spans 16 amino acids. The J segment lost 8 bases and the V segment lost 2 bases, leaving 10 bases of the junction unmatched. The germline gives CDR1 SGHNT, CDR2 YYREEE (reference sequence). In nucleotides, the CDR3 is TGTGCCAGCAGCTTTGAGAGGGGGCAAAGCGATTCACCCCTCCACTTT. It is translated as CASSFERGQSDSPLHF.